This TCR beta chain appears in the sequencing data of a study of blood T cell repertoires in COVID-19. Whole-study context: Collection of acute and convalescent COVID-19 samples took place in the United States, Italy and Spain. The analysed material was cDNA or gDNA that came from T cells, B-cell-depleted T cells, or PBMCs.

Original handling: The assay estimated nucleated cells by amplifying reference gene primers. Assay: immunoSEQ multiplex PCR; the TCRdb copy retains only in-frame clones and omits some. That table furnishes V, J and clone size, whereas the DNA furnished D and trimming. The data show over 250,000 clones, with approximately 83% seen just once and approximately 10% held by the top ten. CDR1 is MNHEY, CDR2 SVGAGI, per germline. V was pared by 5 bases and J by 8 bases, with 18 bases between. The CDR3 covers 14 residues. Input material: peripheral blood. The rearrangement links TRBV6-5 to TRBJ1-2, with D perhaps TRBD1 (5 bases). The sequence was collected from a woman aged 70-85 years with acute or convalescent COVID-19. The CDR3 reads CASSPFAGWGGYTF. In nucleotides, the CDR3 is TGTGCCAGCAGTCCCTTTGCGGGGTGGGGCGGCTACACCTTC.